This T cell receptor beta chain was captured by sequencing in a study of cytomegalovirus exposure and HLA in healthy donors. Study-wide results and caveats: CMV serostatus was the sole immune exposure data available. Common viral pathogens seemed, in a later analysis, to connect with several of the most significant clusters.

Amplification used 60 Vbeta primers and 13 Jbeta primers. Data came from immunoSEQ multiplex PCR; TCRdb stores just in-frame clones and leaves some out. The data contain about 190,000 clones, 65% to 80% of them seen just once; the ten biggest clones take up 0.85% to 1.4%. The length of the CDR3 is 14 residues. Germline CDR1 SGHRS, CDR2 YFSETQ. Trimming took off 0 bases at V and 6 bases at J, with 10 bases between the two ends. With respect to this clone: The target antigen is unknown.

Sequenced input: PBMCs. The chain carries TRBV5-1 and TRBJ2-1; a weak D match, TRBD1 (6 bases). This TCR came from a middle-aged woman in good health and CMV-seronegative. The CDR3 region has the DNA TGCGCCAGCAGCTTGGAGGCAGGGGTCAATGAGCAGTTCTTC. It yields the protein CASSLEAGVNEQFF.